The entry that follows covers one T cell receptor (beta chain) sequence. As yet, its antigen is unknown. The investigators split CD4+ cells into a CD45RA+ naive subset and a CD45RA-negative memory subset. The sample is drawn from a study of shared clonotypes between healthy human individuals. About the study: There were three CD4 naive, three CD4 memory, two CD8 naive and one CD8 memory plates per donor. Overall study findings and caveats: Sequencing depth was expected to affect clonotype sharing among donors.

The repertoire was sequenced with immunoSEQ multiplex PCR; TCRdb's copy has only in-frame clones and lacks some. The profile shows approximately 2.5 million clones, 80% to 95% of them singletons. Germline CDR1 and CDR2: MNHNS and SASEGT. J gave up 7 bases and V 2 bases, and 7 bases lay outside the gene matches. This CDR3 contains 15 residues. This TCR derives from a man younger than 30 in good health. Some clones in this sample may be carry-over from other donors' samples. The specimen was naive CD4+ T cells from PBMCs. As for subset: CD45RA+ positively selected. V gene TRBV6-1 combines with J gene TRBJ2-7; 11 positions match TRBD1. The CDR3 sequence is CASSEMGQGVGEQYF. In DNA, the CDR3 is TGTGCCAGCAGTGAAATGGGACAGGGGGTGGGAGAGCAGTACTTC.